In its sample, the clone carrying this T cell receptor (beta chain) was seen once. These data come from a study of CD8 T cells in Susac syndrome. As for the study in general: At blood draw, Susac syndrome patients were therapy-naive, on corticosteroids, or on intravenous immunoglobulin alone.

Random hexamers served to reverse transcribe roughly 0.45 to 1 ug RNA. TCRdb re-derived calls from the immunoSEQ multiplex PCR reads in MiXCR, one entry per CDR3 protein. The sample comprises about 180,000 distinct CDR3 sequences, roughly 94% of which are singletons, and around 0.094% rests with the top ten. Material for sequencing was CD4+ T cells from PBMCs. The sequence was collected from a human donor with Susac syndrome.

The DNA of the CDR3 is TGTGCCAGCAGTACAGTCACTGAAGCTTTCTTT. Protein: CASSTVTEAFF. This chain links TRBV12-3 or TRBV12-4 with TRBJ1-1; D remains ambiguous. The V end lost 5 bases, the J end lost 4 bases, and 5 bases lay between the germline ends. CDR3 length: 11 residues.